Listed below are T cell receptor beta chains from one sample, sequenced in a study of T cells in Graves' hyperthyroidism and ophthalmopathy. TCRdb analysed the multiplex PCR reads with MiXCR anew, one entry per CDR3 protein. The repertoire holds around 300,000 distinct CDR3 sequences, approximately 20% seen once, with over 55% in the top ten. The sequenced sample consisted of blood. The source is a man under 40 with Graves' ophthalmopathy. CDR3s include the opening cysteine and the closing phenylalanine or tryptophan.

J: TRBJ2-5; V: TRBV20-1; CDR3: CSAIDPSLWESTQYF
J: TRBJ2-1; V: TRBV30; CDR3: CAWSLTSGSRNEQFF
J: TRBJ2-2; V: TRBV12-3/TRBV12-4; CDR3: CASSRDSSNTGELFF
J: TRBJ1-6; V: TRBV20-1; CDR3: CSARGGPKSPLHF
J: TRBJ2-3; V: TRBV7-9; CDR3: CASSLVSGRPTDTQYF
J: TRBJ2-5; V: TRBV28; CDR3: CASSLRGTETQYF
J: TRBJ2-5; V: TRBV5-4; CDR3: CASSLQAGETQYF
J: TRBJ2-1; V: TRBV28; CDR3: CASSPPAPNSYNEQFF
J: TRBJ2-7; V: TRBV20-1; CDR3: CSGGLGYEQYF
J: TRBJ1-3; V: TRBV2; CDR3: CASSEEGWRGNTIYF
J: TRBJ2-4; V: TRBV19; CDR3: CASSLRGEVAKNIQYF
J: TRBJ2-3; V: TRBV10-2; CDR3: CASTTSGGTDTQYF
J: TRBJ1-4; V: TRBV12-3/TRBV12-4; CDR3: CASSLDSLNEKLFF
J: TRBJ2-5; V: TRBV14; CDR3: CASSHLDKETQYF
J: TRBJ2-1; V: TRBV30; CDR3: CAWKFGTPISSYNEQFF
J: TRBJ2-2; V: TRBV5-8; CDR3: CASSFSWTVNTGELFF
J: TRBJ2-2; V: TRBV24-1; CDR3: CATSESTSGRATGELFF
J: TRBJ2-1; V: TRBV11-2; CDR3: CASSLDGGLVNEQFF
J: TRBJ2-1; V: TRBV7-3; CDR3: CASSPGGARVEQFF
J: TRBJ2-1; V: TRBV20-1; CDR3: CSARPGGPTNEQFF
J: TRBJ2-5; V: TRBV12-3/TRBV12-4; CDR3: CASGTGPLSETQYF
J: TRBJ2-3; V: TRBV11-2; CDR3: CASSLAIIDTQYF
J: TRBJ1-2; V: TRBV12-3/TRBV12-4; CDR3: CASSLAVSGGYTF
J: TRBJ2-3; V: TRBV6-1; CDR3: CASSTQTPHSTDTQYF
J: TRBJ2-3; V: TRBV20-1; CDR3: CSATRLAGITDTQYF
J: TRBJ2-7; V: TRBV28; CDR3: CASRTGAYEQYF
J: TRBJ1-2; V: TRBV20-1; CDR3: CSASLHEEGYGYTF
J: TRBJ2-4; V: TRBV5-1; CDR3: CASSSGQGKVINIQYF
J: TRBJ2-5; V: TRBV20-1; CDR3: CSARKWTSGTPGETQYF
J: TRBJ2-7; V: TRBV5-5; CDR3: CASSLGNRDTYEQYF
J: TRBJ2-5; V: TRBV7-2; CDR3: CASSTLGGSKTQYF
J: TRBJ2-5; V: TRBV7-6; CDR3: CASSSRGGGRPQETQYF
J: TRBJ1-2; V: TRBV6-2/TRBV6-3; CDR3: CASSYGQGGNYGYTF
J: TRBJ2-2; V: TRBV20-1; CDR3: CSARPLAGGTGELFF
J: TRBJ1-1; V: TRBV5-1; CDR3: CASSPSGTGVWSTEAFF
J: TRBJ1-4; V: TRBV6-1; CDR3: CASRSGTGPTNEKLFF
J: TRBJ2-7; V: TRBV28; CDR3: CASSLGTGLFYEQYF